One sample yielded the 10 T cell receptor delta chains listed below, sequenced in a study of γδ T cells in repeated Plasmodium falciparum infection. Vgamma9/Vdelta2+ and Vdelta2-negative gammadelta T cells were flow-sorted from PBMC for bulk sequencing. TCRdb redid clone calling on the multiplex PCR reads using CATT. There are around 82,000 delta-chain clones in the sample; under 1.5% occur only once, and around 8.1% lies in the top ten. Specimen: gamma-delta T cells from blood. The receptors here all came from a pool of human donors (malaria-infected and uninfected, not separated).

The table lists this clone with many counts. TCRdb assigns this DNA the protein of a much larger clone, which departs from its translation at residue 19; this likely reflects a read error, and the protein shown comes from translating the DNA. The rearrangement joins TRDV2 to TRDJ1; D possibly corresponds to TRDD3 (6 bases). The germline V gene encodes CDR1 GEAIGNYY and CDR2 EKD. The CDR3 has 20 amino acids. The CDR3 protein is CACDPIKTPGTGKLLDKLTF. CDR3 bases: TGTGCCTGTGATCCCATTAAAACCCCGGGTACTGGGAAGTTACTCGATAAACTCACCTTT.

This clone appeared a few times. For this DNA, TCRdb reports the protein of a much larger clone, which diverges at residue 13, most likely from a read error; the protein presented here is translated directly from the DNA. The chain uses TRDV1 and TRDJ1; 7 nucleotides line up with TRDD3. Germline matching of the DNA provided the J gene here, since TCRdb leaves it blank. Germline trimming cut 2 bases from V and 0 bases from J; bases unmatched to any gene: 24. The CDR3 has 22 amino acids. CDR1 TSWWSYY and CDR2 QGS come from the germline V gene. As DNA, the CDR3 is TGTGCTCTTGGGGAAGAGAGGTACGTCGGGCTGGGGGCCCCTACGTACACCGATAAACTCATCTTT. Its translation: CALGEERYVGLGAPTYTDKLIF.

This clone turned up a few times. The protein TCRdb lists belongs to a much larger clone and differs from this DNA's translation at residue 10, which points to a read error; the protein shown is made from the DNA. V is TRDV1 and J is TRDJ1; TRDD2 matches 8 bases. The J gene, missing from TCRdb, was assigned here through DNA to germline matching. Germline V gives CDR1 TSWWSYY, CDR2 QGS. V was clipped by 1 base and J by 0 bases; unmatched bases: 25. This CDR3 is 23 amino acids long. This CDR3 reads CALGEPSPTASYFWSPYTDKLIF. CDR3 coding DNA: TGTGCTCTTGGGGAACCCTCACCGACAGCTTCCTACTTCTGGTCCCCGTACACCGATAAACTCATCTTT.

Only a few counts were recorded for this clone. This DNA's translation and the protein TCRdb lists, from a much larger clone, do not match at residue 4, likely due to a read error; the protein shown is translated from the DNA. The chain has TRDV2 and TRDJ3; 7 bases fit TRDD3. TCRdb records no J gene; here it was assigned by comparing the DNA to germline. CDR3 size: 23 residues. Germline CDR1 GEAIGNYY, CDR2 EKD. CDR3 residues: CACGTGRVPVLGTHSWDTRQMFF. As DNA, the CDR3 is TGTGCCTGTGGCACCGGACGCGTTCCCGTACTGGGGACCCACTCCTGGGACACCCGACAGATGTTTTTC.

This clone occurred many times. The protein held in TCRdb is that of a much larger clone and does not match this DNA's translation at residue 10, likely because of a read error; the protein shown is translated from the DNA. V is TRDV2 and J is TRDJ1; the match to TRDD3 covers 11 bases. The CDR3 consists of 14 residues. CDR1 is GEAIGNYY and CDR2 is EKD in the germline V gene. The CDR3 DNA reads TGTGCCTGTGACCCTGGGGGATACACCAATAAACTCATCTTT. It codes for CACDPGGYTNKLIF.

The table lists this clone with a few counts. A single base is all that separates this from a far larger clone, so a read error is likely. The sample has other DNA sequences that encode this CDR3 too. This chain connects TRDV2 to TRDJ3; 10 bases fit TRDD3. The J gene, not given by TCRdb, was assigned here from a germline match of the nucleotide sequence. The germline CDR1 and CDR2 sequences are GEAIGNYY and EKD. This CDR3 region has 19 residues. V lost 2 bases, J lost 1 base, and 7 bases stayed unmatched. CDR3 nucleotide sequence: TGTGCCTGTGACATACTGGGGGATGCCCTTTCCTGGGACACCCGACAGATGTTTTTC. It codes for CACDILGDALSWDTRQMFF.

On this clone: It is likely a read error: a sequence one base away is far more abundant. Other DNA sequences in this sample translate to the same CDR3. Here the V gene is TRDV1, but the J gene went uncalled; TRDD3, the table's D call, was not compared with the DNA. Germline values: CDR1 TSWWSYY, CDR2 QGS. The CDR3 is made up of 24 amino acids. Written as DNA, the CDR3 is TGTGCTCTTGGGGAAAGGCCCTACCTTCCAACTGGGGGATACTTCTCCTGTGACACCCGACAAATGTTTTTC. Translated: CALGERPYLPTGGYFSCDTRQMFF.

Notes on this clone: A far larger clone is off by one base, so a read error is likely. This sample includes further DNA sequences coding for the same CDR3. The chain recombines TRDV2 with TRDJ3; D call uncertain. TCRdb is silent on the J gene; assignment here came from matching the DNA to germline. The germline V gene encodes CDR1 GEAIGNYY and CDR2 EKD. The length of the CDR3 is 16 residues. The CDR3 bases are TGTGCCTGCGACACCGGCAGCTCCTGGGACACCCGACAGATGTTTTTC. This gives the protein CACDTGSSWDTRQMFF.

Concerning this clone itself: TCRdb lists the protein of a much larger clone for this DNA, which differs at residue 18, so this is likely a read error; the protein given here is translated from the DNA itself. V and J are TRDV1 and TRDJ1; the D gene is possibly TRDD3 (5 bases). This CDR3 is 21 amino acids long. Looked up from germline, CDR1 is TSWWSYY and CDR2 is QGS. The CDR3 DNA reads TGTGCTCTTGGGGAACTTGACCTGAAGAGATGGGGCCCTAAAGAGACCGATGAACTCATCTTT. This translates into CALGELDLKRWGPKETDELIF.

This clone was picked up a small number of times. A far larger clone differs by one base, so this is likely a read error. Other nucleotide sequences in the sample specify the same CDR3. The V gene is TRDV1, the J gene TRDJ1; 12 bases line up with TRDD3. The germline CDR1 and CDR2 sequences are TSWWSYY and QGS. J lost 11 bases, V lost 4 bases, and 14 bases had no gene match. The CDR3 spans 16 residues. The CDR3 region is CALGGGDGYWGIQLIF. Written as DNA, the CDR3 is TGTGCTCTTGGGGGGGGAGACGGGTACTGGGGGATACAGCTCATCTTT.